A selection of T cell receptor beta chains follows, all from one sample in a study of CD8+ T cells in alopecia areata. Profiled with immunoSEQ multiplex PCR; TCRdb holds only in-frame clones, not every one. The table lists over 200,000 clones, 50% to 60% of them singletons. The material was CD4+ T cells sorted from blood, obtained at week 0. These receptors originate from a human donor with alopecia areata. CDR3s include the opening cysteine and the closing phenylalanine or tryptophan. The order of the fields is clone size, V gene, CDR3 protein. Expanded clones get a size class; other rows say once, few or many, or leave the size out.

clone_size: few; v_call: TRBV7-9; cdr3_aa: CASSLVGQGHNSPLHF
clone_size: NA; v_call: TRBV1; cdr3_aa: CTSSHDPSRGGAENIQYF
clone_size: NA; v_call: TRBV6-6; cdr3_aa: CASSPPAGGRNEQFF
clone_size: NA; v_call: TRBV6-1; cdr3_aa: CASRPKQGDYGYTF
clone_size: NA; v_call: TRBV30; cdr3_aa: CAGERAGSYEQYF
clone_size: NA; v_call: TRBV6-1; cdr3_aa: CASSVRLMGTEAFF
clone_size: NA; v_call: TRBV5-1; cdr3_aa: CASSSIGDEQYF
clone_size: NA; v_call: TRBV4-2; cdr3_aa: CASSQGFDSSYNEQFF
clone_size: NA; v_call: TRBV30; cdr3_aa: CAWSKRDRTYEQYF
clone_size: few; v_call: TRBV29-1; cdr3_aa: CSVEGMGTATEAFF
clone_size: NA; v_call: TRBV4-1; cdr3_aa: CASSQPGQSAYEQYF
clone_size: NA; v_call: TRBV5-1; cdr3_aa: CASSFEPTGTSAEQFF
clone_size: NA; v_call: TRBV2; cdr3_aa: CASSPGGRSHEQYF
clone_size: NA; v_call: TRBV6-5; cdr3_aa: CASSFHRAPRSNEQFF
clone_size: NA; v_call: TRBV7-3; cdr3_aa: CASGNYGYTF
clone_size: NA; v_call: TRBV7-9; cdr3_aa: CASGRGGSGETQYF
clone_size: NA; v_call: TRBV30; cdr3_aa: CAWSVRASYGYTF
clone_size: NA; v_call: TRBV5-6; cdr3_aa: CASSLVVGGAYEQYF
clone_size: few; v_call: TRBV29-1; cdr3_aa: CSVASGGAAFF
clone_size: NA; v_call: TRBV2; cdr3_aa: CASRGDGNTGELFF
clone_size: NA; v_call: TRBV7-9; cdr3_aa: CASSARRNEQFF
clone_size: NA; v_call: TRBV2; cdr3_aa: CASSDPSGGHYGYTF
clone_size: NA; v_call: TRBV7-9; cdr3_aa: CASSPTGGQPQHF
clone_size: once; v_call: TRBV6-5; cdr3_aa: CASSPWTGGDNEQFF
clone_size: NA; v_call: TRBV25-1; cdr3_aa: CASRGYRRETQYF
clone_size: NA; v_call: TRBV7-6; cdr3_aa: CASSLGGTANTGELFF
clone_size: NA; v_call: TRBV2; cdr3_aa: CASSGTGNGYTF
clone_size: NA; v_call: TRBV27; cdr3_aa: CASSPPKGQQYF
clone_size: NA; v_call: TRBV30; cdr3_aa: CASSVRTGELFF
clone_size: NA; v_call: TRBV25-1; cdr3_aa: CASSARGGYGYTF
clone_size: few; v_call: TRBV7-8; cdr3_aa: CASSLAVGVARNIQYF
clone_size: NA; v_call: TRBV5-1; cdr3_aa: CASSSGMASTGELFF
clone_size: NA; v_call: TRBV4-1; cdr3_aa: CASSQDPNTRIYGYTF